A single sample gave rise to the 13 T cell receptor beta chains below, sequenced in a study of blood T cells in healthy people across ages. For the second PCR, which ran for roughly 6 to 12 cycles, a sample-barcoded 5' primer and a J-beta primer mix were used. TCRdb re-called the 5' RACE reads through MiXCR, storing one row per CDR3 protein. Among around 1,500,000 distinct CDR3 sequences listed, roughly 40% were seen once. What was sequenced was blood. The receptor set was obtained from a woman aged 18-29 years in good health.

The genes are TRBV30 and TRBJ1-4; no reliable D call. V shed 3 bases and J shed 4 bases, with 6 bases lying between them. The CDR3 runs to 12 residues. The germline V gene encodes CDR1 GTSNPN and CDR2 SVGIG (reference sequence). Here the CDR3 DNA reads TGTGCCTGGAGCGGGCGTAATGAAAAACTGTTTTTT. Encoded protein: CAWSGRNEKLFF.

In its sample, this clonotype was seen a few times. CDR3 amino acids: CASSLRDRVTDTQYF. CDR3 DNA: TGTGCCAGCAGCTTACGGGACAGGGTGACAGATACGCAGTATTTT. V usage is TRBV7-6 and J usage is TRBJ2-3; 9 bases are a match to TRBD1. CDR1 is SGHVS and CDR2 is FNYEAQ in the germline V gene. The CDR3 is made up of 15 amino acids. With V trimmed by 2 bases and J by 3 bases, 3 bases remained unmatched.

The chain has TRBV2 and TRBJ2-3; D gene unclear. CDR1 and CDR2 (germline): SNHLY, FYNNEI. The CDR3 is 11 residues long. V dropped 10 bases and J dropped 4 bases, with 9 bases sitting between them. The CDR3 bases are TGTGCCACACAGACTCCAGATACGCAGTATTTT. This sequence encodes CATQTPDTQYF. Using reference TRBV2 and TRBJ2-3 for the parts outside the CDR3, the full variable domain is EPEVTQTPSHQVTQMGQEVILRCVPISNHLYFYWYRQILGQKVEFLVSFYNNEISEKSEIFDDQFSVERPDGSNFTLKIRSTKLEDSAMYFCATQTPDTQYFGPGTRLTVL.

The CDR3 nucleotides read TGCAGCGACCCGAAACCTGCTTTCTTT. It encodes CSDPKPAFF. V gene TRBV29-1 combines with J gene TRBJ1-1; D unresolved. V was clipped by 7 bases and J by 11 bases, with 11 bases between them. The CDR3 contains 9 residues. Germline assignment: CDR1 SQVTM and CDR2 ANQGSEA.

This clonotype was recorded only once. The genes are TRBV6-2 or TRBV6-3 and TRBJ1-2, with D perhaps TRBD1 (6 bases). V was shortened by 6 bases and J by 5 bases, with 16 bases between the two germline ends. The V gene's germline CDR1 is MNHEY and CDR2 SVGEGT. CDR3 length equals 14 residues. The CDR3 DNA reads TGTGCCAGCAGCCCGGGAGGGGGGAAGTATGGCTACACCTTC. As protein: CASSPGGGKYGYTF.

This clonotype turned up a few times. The V and J genes are TRBV10-3 and TRBJ1-5; D is unresolved. CDR3 length: 14 amino acids. V was clipped by 5 bases and J by 2 bases, with 10 bases between them. Germline lookup yields CDR1 ENHRY and CDR2 SYGVKD. The CDR3, as DNA: TGTGCCATCAGTCAAGCAGGCGGCAATCAGCCCCAGCATTTT. Residues: CAISQAGGNQPQHF.

In DNA, the CDR3 is TGTGCCAGCAGCCACCTTACGGGGCTAACCTACAATGAGCAGTTCTTC. It specifies CASSHLTGLTYNEQFF. The chain recombines TRBV3-1 with TRBJ2-1; TRBD1 or TRBD2 may be the D gene (5 bases each). Germline V lookup: CDR1 LGHDT, CDR2 YNNKEL (reference sequence). This CDR3 has 16 amino acids. Between the trimmed V and J ends, which lost 3 bases and 2 bases, there was a span of 14 bases.

This clonotype turned up a few times. This chain joins TRBV25-1 and TRBJ1-2, with a possible D match to TRBD1 (6 bases). CDR3 length equals 13 residues. V lost 6 bases and J 5 bases, leaving 13 bases between the germline ends. The germline V gene encodes CDR1 MGHDK and CDR2 SYGVNS. The CDR3: CASSPQGRYGYTF. CDR3 DNA sequence: TGTGCCAGCAGCCCTCAGGGGAGATATGGCTACACCTTC.

This clonotype has a handful of counts. The chain links TRBV7-2 to TRBJ1-4, with D unresolved. The CDR3 length is 14 residues. V shed 5 bases and J shed 8 bases, with 15 bases lying between them. Germline loops: CDR1 SGHTA, CDR2 FQGNSA. CDR3 in DNA: TGTGCCAGCAGCAAGACCAGCCCGTGGGAAAAACTGTTTTTT. Its translation: CASSKTSPWEKLFF.

This clonotype was counted only a few times. V and J are TRBV5-1 and TRBJ2-7, with a weak D call TRBD1 (6 bases). Trimming took 4 bases from V and 5 from J, leaving 13 bases between them. CDR3 length: 13 amino acids. Germline CDR1 is SGHRS and CDR2 is YFSETQ. The chain's CDR3 is CASSPDRIDEQYF. CDR3 DNA: TGCGCCAGCAGCCCCGACAGGATCGACGAGCAGTACTTC.

Notes on this clonotype: Mismatch with germline at one junction end may stem from a read error. This chain connects TRBV12-3 or TRBV12-4 to TRBJ2-3; the D is unclear. There are 12 residues in the CDR3. The CDR3 spells CAGSLSPDTQYF. In nucleotides, the CDR3 is TGTGCCGGCAGTTTATCCCCGGATACGCAGTATTTT.

The chain is built from TRBV5-1 and TRBJ1-4; 7 bases align to TRBD1. J gave up 0 bases and V 0 bases, and 11 bases lay outside the gene matches. The CDR3 totals 19 residues. Looked up from germline, CDR1 is SGHRS and CDR2 is YFSETQ. Here the CDR3 reads CASSLGTPGQPTTNEKLFF. CDR3 DNA: TGCGCCAGCAGCTTGGGGACCCCGGGACAGCCAACAACTAATGAAAAACTGTTTTTT.

This clonotype was detected only a few times. The rearrangement uses TRBV3-1 and TRBJ2-4; 13 bases line up with TRBD2. The V segment lost 3 bases and the J segment 0 bases; nucleotides outside the gene matches: 5. Germline V gene sequence: CDR1 LGHDT, CDR2 YNNKEL (reference sequence). The CDR3 is 18 residues long. The CDR3 loop is CASSHRTSGGRAKNIQYF. In DNA form, the CDR3 reads TGTGCCAGCAGCCACCGGACTAGCGGGGGCAGAGCCAAAAACATTCAGTACTTC.